This record covers a single TCR beta chain. The antigen is unknown. The CDR3 is 11 amino acids. CDR1 is GTSNPN, CDR2 SVGIG, per germline (reference sequence). With 2 bases removed from V and 6 bases from J, the gap between germline ends came to 7 bases. This record belongs to a study of identical twins. Unique molecular identifiers were present on the cDNA, and a universal primer site came from template switching. TCRdb re-called the 5' RACE reads with MiXCR, one entry per CDR3 protein. The sample carries more than 650,000 distinct CDR3 sequences, 6% to 6.5% recorded once. Study observations and caveats: Whereas memory repertoires showed no such difference, abundant cord blood beta clonotypes carried fewer insertions. It was out-of-frame TCR alpha sharing in monozygotic twins that models underestimated.

The chain employs TRBV30 and TRBJ1-1; tentative D call: TRBD1 (5 bases). The specimen sequenced was naive T cells sorted from blood. This receptor was obtained from a man between 18 and 35 years old in good health. The CDR3 spells CAWSLGAEAFF. For the CDR3, the DNA is TGTGCCTGGAGTTTGGGGGCTGAAGCTTTCTTT.